This T cell receptor beta chain was sequenced during a study of identical twins. A single record per CDR3 protein comes from TCRdb applying MiXCR to the 5' RACE reads. This sample has some 710,000 distinct CDR3 sequences, with around 6.1% found just once. Study outcomes and limitations: For out-of-frame alpha sequences shared by twins, low generation probability was in excess.

Only a few counts were recorded for this clonotype. The antigen remains unidentified. The sequencing input was naive T cells sorted from blood. This TCR was recovered from a man aged 18 to 35 in good health.

The CDR3 sequence: CAISESASGRVGEQYV. DNA of the CDR3: TGTGCCATCAGTGAGTCGGCTAGCGGGAGGGTTGGCGAGCAGTACGTC. The V and J genes are TRBV10-3 and TRBJ2-7, with 12 bases identical to TRBD2. Germline CDR1 reads ENHRY; CDR2 reads SYGVKD. This CDR3 contains 16 residues. Trimming at V came to 0 bases and at J to 6 bases, leaving 6 bases not matched to a gene.